Below are 15 T cell receptor beta chains sequenced from a single sample in a study of graft-versus-host responses after intestinal transplantation. The repertoire was sequenced with immunoSEQ multiplex PCR; TCRdb's copy has only in-frame clones and lacks some. Counted here are more than 65,000 clones, approximately 80% occurring once; the ten biggest clones make up 0.39%. What these receptors recognize is not known. Source: unstimulated CD4+ T cells sorted from spleen or lymph node cells, taken before transplant. Every receptor here comes from a human donor who was the organ donor for an intestinal transplant.

The chain has TRBV2 and TRBJ2-3; 8 bases fit TRBD2. V lost 7 bases and J lost 5; bases outside the gene matches: 5. Per germline, CDR1 SNHLY and CDR2 FYNNEI. The CDR3 spans 13 residues. The CDR3 loop is CASKAGGLDTQYF. Here the CDR3 DNA reads TGTGCCAGCAAGGCGGGGGGCTTAGATACGCAGTATTTT.

The genes are TRBV15 and TRBJ2-5; 11 bases agree with TRBD2. CDR1 and CDR2 (germline): LNHNV, YYDKDF (reference sequence). This CDR3 region has 18 residues. The V and J ends lost 1 base and 1 base, in that order; junction bases with no gene match: 8. The CDR3 bases are TGTGCCACCAGCAGAGTCCTAGCGGGGGGCTCTACCCAAGAGACCCAGTACTTC. Amino acids: CATSRVLAGGSTQETQYF.

V is TRBV11-2 and J is TRBJ2-2, with 16 bases matching TRBD2. CDR3 size: 20 residues. V lost 0 bases to trimming and J lost 7 bases; unmatched junction nucleotides: 11. Germline V gene data show CDR1 as SGHAT and CDR2 as FQNNGV. The CDR3 region has the DNA TGTGCCAGCAGCTTAGAGCCCCCGGGACTAGCGGGGGGGGCTCTCGGGGAGCTGTTTTTT. Translation gives CASSLEPPGLAGGALGELFF. Filled out from reference TRBV11-2 and TRBJ2-2, the complete variable domain reads EAGVAQSPRYKIIEKRQSVAFWCNPISGHATLYWYQQILGQGPKLLIQFQNNGVVDDSQLPKDRFSAERLKGVDSTLKIQPAKLEDSAVYLCASSLEPPGLAGGALGELFFGEGSRLTVL.

The genes are TRBV5-4 and TRBJ1-1; D perhaps matches TRBD1 (5 bases). Between the trimmed V and J ends, which lost 3 bases and 3 bases, there was a span of 9 bases. This CDR3 spans 13 amino acids. CDR1 and CDR2 from the germline V gene are SGHNT and YYREEE (reference sequence). The CDR3 nucleotides read TGTGCCAGCAGCTCGCAGGGCTACACTGAAGCTTTCTTT. Translating gives CASSSQGYTEAFF.

This clone appeared once. The gene calls are TRBV6-1 and TRBJ1-5; D is possibly TRBD1 (6 bases). This CDR3 is built from 13 residues. The germline V and J ends were trimmed by 4 bases and 9 bases, with 13 bases remaining between them. Germline V gene data show CDR1 as MNHNS and CDR2 as SASEGT. CDR3 sequence: CASSGTVVGPQHF. The CDR3 region has the DNA TGTGCCAGCAGTGGGACAGTCGTCGGGCCCCAGCATTTT.

The genes are TRBV6-6 and TRBJ2-7; 8 bases agree with TRBD1. Germline V gives CDR1 MNHNY, CDR2 SVGAGI (reference sequence). The ends lost 0 bases at V and 6 bases at J; junction bases unmatched: 7. The CDR3 contains 15 residues. CDR3 coding DNA: TGTGCCAGCAGTTACTCGAGACAGGGGATTCCCGAGCAGTACGTC. It is translated as CASSYSRQGIPEQYV.

V and J are TRBV27 and TRBJ2-5; 12 bases agree with TRBD2. This CDR3 comprises 17 residues. Germline V gives CDR1 MNHEY, CDR2 SMNVEV (reference sequence). J lost 5 bases, V lost 0 bases, and 7 bases had no gene match. The CDR3: CASSLSFTSGGRETQYF. The CDR3 DNA is TGTGCCAGCAGTTTATCCTTCACTAGCGGGGGGAGGGAGACCCAGTACTTC.

This chain links TRBV5-6 with TRBJ2-6; D is unclear. The CDR3 length is 16 residues. V was shortened by 1 base and J by 1 base, with 9 bases between the two germline ends. The V gene's germline CDR1 is SGHDT and CDR2 YYEEEE. The CDR3 loop is CASSLFTNSGANVLTF. The DNA of the CDR3 is TGTGCCAGCAGCTTGTTTACAAATTCTGGGGCCAACGTCCTGACTTTC. Complete variable domain (other parts from reference TRBV5-6 and TRBJ2-6): DAGVTQSPTHLIKTRGQQVTLRCSPKSGHDTVSWYQQALGQGPQFIFQYYEEEERQRGNFPDRFSGHQFPNYSSELNVNALLLGDSALYLCASSLFTNSGANVLTFGAGSRLTVL.

V and J are TRBV5-1 and TRBJ1-3; D might be TRBD1 (5 bases). Between the trimmed V and J ends, which lost 4 bases and 3 bases, there was a span of 17 bases. Germline loops: CDR1 SGHRS, CDR2 YFSETQ. The CDR3 has 16 residues. This chain's CDR3 is CASSESYGGVGNTIYF. The CDR3 DNA reads as TGCGCCAGCAGCGAATCTTATGGAGGGGTTGGAAACACCATATATTTT.

The chain is built from TRBV5-5 and TRBJ1-6; D remains unclear. The CDR3 contains 14 residues. Trimming took off 0 bases at V and 3 bases at J, with 4 bases between the two ends. CDR1 and CDR2 from the germline V gene are SGHKS and YYEKEE (reference sequence). CDR3 in amino acids: CASSLVIYNSPLHF. The CDR3 nucleotides are TGTGCCAGCAGCTTGGTCATCTATAATTCACCCCTCCACTTT. The full variable domain, with the rest looked up from reference TRBV5-5 and TRBJ1-6, is DAGVTQSPTHLIKTRGQQVTLRCSPISGHKSVSWYQQVLGQGPQFIFQYYEKEERGRGNFPDRFSARQFPNYSSELNVNALLLGDSALYLCASSLVIYNSPLHFGNGTRLTVT.

In this sample, this clone turned up once. The chain links TRBV25-1 to TRBJ2-1; D possibly corresponds to TRBD1 (6 bases). V was pared by 3 bases and J by 8 bases, with 17 bases between. Germline values: CDR1 MGHDK, CDR2 SYGVNS. CDR3 length: 15 amino acids. CDR3 in amino acids: CASSEIGGKGDEQFF. CDR3 DNA sequence: TGTGCCAGCAGTGAGATCGGCGGTAAGGGGGATGAGCAGTTCTTC.

There are a few counts of this clone. This sequence joins TRBV6-6 and TRBJ2-5; TRBD2 matches at 8 bases. Trimming at V came to 6 bases and at J to 8 bases, leaving 17 bases not matched to a gene. The CDR3 has 16 residues. In germline, CDR1 is MNHNY, CDR2 SVGAGI (reference sequence). CDR3 region: CASRIGGGGGIETQYF. The CDR3 DNA sequence: TGTGCCAGCAGGATCGGAGGCGGCGGGGGGATAGAAACCCAGTACTTC.

The gene calls are TRBV6-1 and TRBJ1-6, with a weak D call TRBD1 (5 bases). V was pared by 6 bases and J by 7 bases, with 13 bases between. The CDR3 length is 14 residues. Germline lookup yields CDR1 MNHNS and CDR2 SASEGT. The CDR3 bases are TGTGCCAGCAGGGGCGACAGTTGGAATTCACCCCTCCACTTT. This codes for CASRGDSWNSPLHF.

This clone was counted a few times. The chain has TRBV28 and TRBJ1-2, with D unclear. This CDR3 region has 15 residues. Trimming removed 7 bases from V and 4 bases from J, with 19 bases in between. Germline CDR1 MDHEN, CDR2 SYDVKM. The CDR3 nucleotides are TGTGCCAGCATCGCGTCCTGGCCAGCGTTCTATGGCTACACCTTC. This codes for CASIASWPAFYGYTF.

CDR3 in amino acids: CASTLPGGWSPLHF. DNA of the CDR3: TGTGCCAGCACCCTTCCAGGGGGCTGGTCACCCCTCCACTTT. V gene TRBV28 combines with J gene TRBJ1-6; TRBD1 matches 8 bases. Germline assignment: CDR1 MDHEN and CDR2 SYDVKM. With 7 bases clipped from V and 10 bases from J, the junction kept 9 bases outside the gene matches. The CDR3 length is 14 residues.